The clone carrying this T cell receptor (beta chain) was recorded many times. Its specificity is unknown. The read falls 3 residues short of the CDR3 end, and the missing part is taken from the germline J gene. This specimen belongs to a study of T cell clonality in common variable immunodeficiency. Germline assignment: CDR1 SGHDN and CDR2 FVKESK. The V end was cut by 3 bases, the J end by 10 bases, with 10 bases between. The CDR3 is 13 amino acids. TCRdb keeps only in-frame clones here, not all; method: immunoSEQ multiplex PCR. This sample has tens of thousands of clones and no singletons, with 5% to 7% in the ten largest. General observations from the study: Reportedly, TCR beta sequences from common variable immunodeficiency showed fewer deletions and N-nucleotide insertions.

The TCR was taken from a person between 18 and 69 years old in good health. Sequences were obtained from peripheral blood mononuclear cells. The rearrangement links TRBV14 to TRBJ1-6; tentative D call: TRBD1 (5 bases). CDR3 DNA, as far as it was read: TGTGCCAGCAGCCAGTCAGGGAACTCACCC. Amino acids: CASSQSGNSP. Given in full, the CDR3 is CASSQSGNSPLHF.